This TCR beta chain originates from a study of T cell repertoires in cytomegalovirus infection. Study in general: Public TCR beta signatures marked donors with CMV infection and the matching HLA. Study results and caveats: CMV-specific TCR beta clonotypes restricted by HLA-C were the ones dominating the ex vivo response. Carriers of CMV and the relevant HLA type were discriminated by public TCR beta frequency.

The germline V gene has CDR1 MNHEY and CDR2 SVGEGT. The CDR3 contains 14 residues. Trimming removed 11 bases from V and 0 bases from J, with 14 bases in between. TCRdb processed the reads anew with MiXCR; each CDR3 protein has one entry. The sample yields about 900,000 distinct CDR3 sequences, approximately 30% seen once. Worth noting for this clonotype: Its antigen remains unidentified.

V usage is TRBV6-2 or TRBV6-3 and J usage is TRBJ2-1; perhaps TRBD2 as D (7 bases). The TCR comes from a human donor in good health (CMV status not recorded). Some clones in this sample may be carry-over from other donors' samples. The specimen comprised cultured CD8+ T cells from PBMCs, sampled from culture after CMV antigen stimulation. This CDR3 is CAGGGESSYNEQFF. CDR3 DNA sequence: TGTGCCGGAGGGGGGGAAAGCTCCTACAATGAGCAGTTCTTC.